A selection of T cell receptor beta chains follows, all from one sample in a study of control samples from healthy donors and cancer patients. Measured with immunoSEQ multiplex PCR; TCRdb has only the in-frame clones, and not every one. This table holds roughly 120,000 clones, 90% found once. The sequencing input was blood. These receptor sequences come from a human donor in good health. The donor label of this sample is uncertain. Both conserved end residues are part of each CDR3. A D gene is named only where the DNA matches it firmly. Only part of the rows carry a size: once, few, many, or a class if the clone is expanded.

clone_size	j_call	v_call	d_call	cdr3_aa	cdr3_nt
once	TRBJ1-4	TRBV2	TRBD1	CASTGDRGFSEKLFF	TGTGCCAGCACTGGGGACAGGGGTTTCTCTGAAAAACTGTTTTTT
-	TRBJ2-1	TRBV27	TRBD2	CASSTLAGGLNNEQFF	TGTGCCAGCAGTACCTTAGCGGGGGGCCTAAACAATGAGCAGTTCTTC
-	TRBJ2-2	TRBV18	-	CASSPRVMGDTGELFF	TGTGCCAGCTCACCACGTGTGATGGGGGACACCGGGGAGCTGTTTTTT
-	TRBJ2-7	TRBV18	-	CASSRVAGAYEQYF	TGTGCCAGCTCACGGGTGGCAGGGGCCTACGAGCAGTACTTC
-	TRBJ1-1	TRBV24-1	-	CATSDLPGTEAFF	TGTGCCACCAGTGATTTGCCGGGAACTGAAGCTTTCTTT
-	TRBJ1-2	TRBV2	-	CASSVRQTYGYTF	TGTGCCAGCAGTGTCAGACAGACCTACGGCTACACCTTC
once	TRBJ1-6	TRBV6-5	TRBD1	CASRQGQLNSPLHF	TGTGCCAGCAGGCAGGGACAGTTAAATTCACCCCTCCACTTT
-	TRBJ1-5	TRBV19	-	CASSIGGVGWSNQPQHF	TGTGCCAGTAGTATAGGAGGGGTGGGTTGGAGCAATCAGCCCCAGCATTTT
-	TRBJ2-1	TRBV7-6	-	CASSLKGVGEEDNEQFF	TGTGCCAGCAGCTTAAAGGGCGTCGGGGAAGAGGACAATGAGCAGTTCTTC
-	TRBJ2-7	TRBV28	TRBD1	CASSLGQGRAREQYF	TGTGCCAGCAGTCTCGGACAGGGCAGGGCGCGGGAGCAGTACTTC
few	TRBJ1-5	TRBV6-1	-	CASSEASANQPQHF	TGTGCCAGCAGTGAAGCTTCGGCCAATCAGCCCCAGCATTTT
-	TRBJ2-2	TRBV10-3	-	CAISLDTGELFF	TGTGCCATCAGCCTGGACACCGGGGAGCTGTTTTTT
-	TRBJ2-3	TRBV10-1	-	CASSDRASYTQYF	TGCGCCAGCAGTGACCGGGCTTCTTATACGCAGTATTTT
-	TRBJ1-1	TRBV5-5	-	CASSLEQGNTEAFF	TGTGCCAGCAGCTTGGAGCAGGGGAACACTGAAGCTTTCTTT
-	TRBJ1-1	TRBV6-5	-	CASKQTTRAFF	TGTGCCAGCAAACAAACGACGAGGGCTTTCTTT
-	TRBJ1-1	TRBV5-5	-	CASSFRGLLNTEAFF	TGTGCCAGCAGCTTCCGGGGACTCTTGAACACTGAAGCTTTCTTT
once	TRBJ2-1	TRBV12-3/TRBV12-4	-	CASTLTGDEQFF	TGTGCCAGCACCCTCACGGGTGATGAGCAGTTCTTC
-	TRBJ1-2	TRBV6-5	-	CASWAGTYGYTF	TGTGCCAGCTGGGCCGGGACCTATGGCTACACCTTC
-	TRBJ1-1	TRBV27	-	CASKSGGGTEAFF	TGTGCCAGCAAATCCGGGGGGGGGACTGAAGCTTTCTTT
-	TRBJ1-5	TRBV7-9	-	CASSLEGISNQPQHF	TGTGCCAGCAGCTTAGAAGGAATTAGCAATCAGCCCCAGCATTTT
once	TRBJ2-3	TRBV19	-	CASSIGDTQYF	TGTGCCAGTAGTATTGGAGATACGCAGTATTTT
-	TRBJ2-3	TRBV18	TRBD1	CASSLRTGASTDTQYF	TGTGCCAGCTCACTTAGGACAGGGGCGAGCACAGATACGCAGTATTTT
-	TRBJ1-1	TRBV7-9	-	CASSRKGGLGNTEAFF	TGTGCCAGCAGCCGTAAAGGGGGGCTGGGGAACACTGAAGCTTTCTTT
-	TRBJ2-1	TRBV5-1	TRBD2	CASSLRLAGREQFF	TGCGCCAGCAGCCTACGACTAGCGGGGAGGGAGCAGTTCTTC
-	TRBJ2-1	TRBV24-1	TRBD2	CATSESGTSGGAYNEQFF	TGTGCCACCAGTGAGTCCGGGACTAGCGGGGGGGCCTACAATGAGCAGTTCTTC
-	TRBJ2-1	TRBV2	-	CASSEAGTVIGRNEQFF	TGTGCCAGCAGTGAAGCCGGTACAGTTATCGGGCGTAATGAGCAGTTCTTC
-	TRBJ2-2	TRBV13	-	CASSFSRRELFF	TGTGCCAGCAGCTTCTCCCGGAGGGAGCTGTTTTTT
once	TRBJ1-5	TRBV10-3	-	CAISEGTETVSGIIQPQHF	TGTGCCATCAGTGAAGGGACGGAAACTGTATCGGGAATCATCCAGCCCCAGCATTTT
-	TRBJ1-5	TRBV15	-	CATSRDLSNQPQHF	TGTGCCACCAGCAGAGATCTGAGCAATCAGCCCCAGCATTTT
-	TRBJ1-5	TRBV24-1	-	CATSDGFRPQHF	TGTGCCACCAGTGACGGGTTTAGGCCCCAGCATTTT
-	TRBJ1-2	TRBV18	-	CASSPGGRTGYGYTF	TGTGCCAGCTCACCAGGTGGCAGGACCGGATATGGCTACACCTTC
-	TRBJ1-4	TRBV30	-	CAWNRAAVGEKLFF	TGTGCCTGGAATCGGGCGGCAGTTGGTGAAAAACTGTTTTTT
few	TRBJ2-1	TRBV6-1	-	CASSELAPREQFF	TGTGCCAGCAGTGAATTGGCTCCCCGCGAGCAGTTCTTC
-	TRBJ2-3	TRBV6-5	-	CASRTGPTPGHTQYF	TGTGCCAGCAGAACCGGGCCCACTCCGGGGCATACGCAGTATTTT
-	TRBJ2-4	TRBV3-1/TRBV3-2	-	CASSQGAKNIQYF	TGTGCCAGCAGCCAGGGCGCCAAAAACATTCAGTACTTC
-	TRBJ2-6	TRBV19	-	CASASQENSGANVLTF	TGTGCCAGCGCATCACAGGAGAACTCTGGGGCCAACGTCCTGACTTTC
-	TRBJ2-1	TRBV2	-	CASSGEQGGYNEQFF	TGTGCCAGCAGTGGGGAACAGGGTGGGTACAATGAGCAGTTCTTC